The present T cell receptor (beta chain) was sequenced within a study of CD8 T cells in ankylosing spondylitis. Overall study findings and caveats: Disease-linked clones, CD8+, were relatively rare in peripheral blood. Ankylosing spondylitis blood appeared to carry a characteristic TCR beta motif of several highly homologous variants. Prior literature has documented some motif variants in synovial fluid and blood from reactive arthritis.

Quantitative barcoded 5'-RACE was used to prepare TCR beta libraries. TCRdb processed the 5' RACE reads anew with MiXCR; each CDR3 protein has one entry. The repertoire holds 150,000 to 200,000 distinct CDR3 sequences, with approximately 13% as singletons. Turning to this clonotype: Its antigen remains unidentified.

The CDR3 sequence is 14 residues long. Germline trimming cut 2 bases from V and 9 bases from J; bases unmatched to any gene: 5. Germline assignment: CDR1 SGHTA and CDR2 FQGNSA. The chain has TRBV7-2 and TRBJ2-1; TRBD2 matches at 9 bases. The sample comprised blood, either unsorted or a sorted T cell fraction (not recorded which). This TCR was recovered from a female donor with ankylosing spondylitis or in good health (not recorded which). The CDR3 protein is CASSLTGAGGEQFF. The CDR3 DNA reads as TGTGCCAGCAGCTTAACGGGAGCGGGAGGTGAGCAGTTCTTC.